The 5 T cell receptor beta chains below were found in one sample sequenced in a study of T-cell reconstitution after alpha-beta-depleted transplantation in children. The authors prepared the TCRbeta library with unique molecular identifiers. TCRdb recomputed calls from the PCR reads with MiXCR, one row per CDR3 protein. The sample contains 700,000 or so distinct CDR3 sequences, around 13% of which appear only once. The material sequenced was PBMCs, taken before TCRalphabeta/CD19-depleted stem cell transplant. The source is a girl aged 2 to 9 with congenital amegakaryocytic thrombocytopenia, due to receive a stem cell transplant.

This clonotype has only a few counts. The V and J genes are TRBV20-1 and TRBJ1-5, with TRBD1 as a possible D gene (6 bases). The CDR3 is made up of 17 amino acids. Germline assignment: CDR1 DFQATT and CDR2 SNEGSKA (reference sequence). The V and J ends lost 6 bases and 3 bases respectively, with 24 bases between them. The CDR3 nucleotides are TGCAGTGCCAGGGGAGGACCGCGGCGGAGCCTCAATCAGCCCCAGCATTTT. This translates into CSARGGPRRSLNQPQHF.

This clonotype was seen at least ten times. The chain carries TRBV12-3 or TRBV12-4 and TRBJ1-4, with 8 bases fitting TRBD1. The CDR3 length is 13 residues. J gave up 8 bases and V 7 bases, and 6 bases lay outside the gene matches. DNA for the CDR3: TGTGCCAGCACCGAGGACAGGGACGAAAAACTGTTTTTT. Its protein is CASTEDRDEKLFF.

Worth noting for this clonotype: Since a much larger clone is just one base distant, this may be a read error. The chain links TRBV21-1 to TRBJ1-5. TRBV21-1 is a pseudogene. The CDR3 runs to 10 residues. CDR3 DNA sequence: TGTGCCAGCACCCTACGGCCCCAGCATTTT. It encodes CASTLRPQHF.

This CDR3 reads CASGIAKNIQYF. The CDR3 DNA reads TGTGCCAGCGGAATAGCCAAAAACATTCAGTACTTC. The rearrangement joins TRBV2 to TRBJ2-4; D is undetermined. Germline CDR1 is SNHLY and CDR2 is FYNNEI. The CDR3 contains 12 residues. Deletions cut 8 bases from V and 0 bases from J, with 5 bases between.

At least ten counts were recorded for this clonotype. The chain is built from TRBV5-5 and TRBJ2-5, with a weak D call TRBD1 (6 bases). CDR1 is SGHKS, CDR2 YYEKEE, per germline (reference sequence). With 4 bases removed from V and 5 bases from J, the gap between germline ends came to 24 bases. There are 17 residues in the CDR3. The CDR3 sequence: CASSHWAGDTGSETQYF. In DNA form, the CDR3 reads TGTGCCAGCAGCCATTGGGCCGGGGACACCGGGTCGGAGACCCAGTACTTC.